The rows below give T cell receptor beta chains drawn from one sample of a study of T-cell reconstitution after alpha-beta-depleted transplantation in children. TCRdb used MiXCR to reprocess the PCR reads, holding one entry per CDR3 protein. The repertoire includes 97,000 or so distinct CDR3 sequences, roughly 7.6% of them detected once, and over 15% sits in the top ten. The material was PBMCs, obtained before TCRalphabeta/CD19-depleted stem cell transplant. Source of these receptors: a boy between 2 and 10 years old with acute lymphoblastic leukemia, due to receive a stem cell transplant. Each CDR3 is given with its conserved first and last residue. The D gene is left open where the match is weak. Size values are once, few and many counts, or a class for expanded clones, and some rows have none.

v_call,clone_size,j_call,d_call,cdr3_aa,cdr3_nt
TRBV5-6,many,TRBJ2-1,.,CASTLQGGAYNEQFF,TGTGCCAGCACCCTGCAGGGGGGGGCCTACAATGAGCAGTTCTTC
TRBV12-5,.,TRBJ1-1,TRBD1,CASGLPQQGPNTEAFF,TGTGCTAGTGGTTTGCCCCAACAGGGGCCGAACACTGAAGCTTTCTTT
TRBV7-9,many,TRBJ1-1,.,CASSPSQRNTEAFF,TGTGCCAGCAGCCCGTCTCAGAGGAACACTGAAGCTTTCTTT
TRBV21-1,few,TRBJ2-7,.,CASSLKTGSGYEQYF,TGTGCCAGCAGCCTAAAGACAGGGTCAGGGTACGAGCAGTACTTC
TRBV7-9,few,TRBJ2-5,.,CASSLDRERLQETQYF,TGTGCCAGCAGCTTAGACAGGGAAAGACTCCAAGAGACCCAGTACTTC
TRBV20-1,.,TRBJ1-1,.,CSARRPDINTEAFF,TGCAGTGCTAGACGGCCCGACATTAACACTGAAGCTTTCTTT
TRBV7-9,many,TRBJ2-4,.,CASSSSGGTKNIQYF,TGTGCCAGCAGTTCTAGTGGGGGGACCAAAAACATTCAGTACTTC
TRBV5-1,many,TRBJ1-1,TRBD1,CASSLGDRDRGPEAFF,TGCGCCAGCAGCTTGGGGGACCGGGACAGGGGCCCTGAAGCTTTCTTT
TRBV20-1,few,TRBJ2-7,.,CSAWADGSTISYEQYF,TGCAGTGCTTGGGCAGATGGCAGTACCATTTCCTACGAGCAGTACTTC
TRBV7-2,many,TRBJ2-3,TRBD2,CASSAPAGGSTDTQYF,TGTGCCAGCAGCGCCCCCGCGGGGGGGAGCACAGATACGCAGTATTTT
TRBV7-9,many,TRBJ2-1,TRBD1,CASSLGTGTYNEQFF,TGTGCCAGCAGCTTGGGGACAGGGACCTACAATGAGCAGTTCTTC
TRBV5-5,.,TRBJ2-1,TRBD1,CASSLRPDRSYNAQFF,TGTGCCAGCAGCTTGCGTCCGGACAGGAGCTACAATGCGCAGTTCTTC
TRBV5-5,many,TRBJ1-2,.,CASSPVAGDYGYTF,TGTGCCAGCAGTCCGGTCGCAGGTGACTACGGCTACACCTTC
TRBV20-1,.,TRBJ2-3,.,CSARRGDTQYF,TGCAGTGCTAGAAGGGGGGATACGCAGTATTTT
TRBV7-2,.,TRBJ1-5,.,CASSLGPGQPQHF,TGTGCCAGCAGCTTAGGCCCGGGGCAGCCCCAGCATTTT
TRBV20-1,few,TRBJ2-7,.,CSARDVGGSLSYEQYF,TGCAGTGCTAGAGATGTAGGGGGGAGTTTGTCCTACGAGCAGTACTTC
TRBV28,many,TRBJ2-1,TRBD1,CASSFVPGQGVYNEQFF,TGTGCCAGCAGTTTTGTCCCGGGACAGGGGGTTTACAATGAGCAGTTCTTC